Shown below are 26 T cell receptor beta chains from a single sample sequenced in a study of technical replicates of blood from a few donors. Method: immunoSEQ multiplex PCR; TCRdb's copy keeps in-frame clones and lacks some. This table holds 68,000 or so clones, roughly nine tenths found once. Source material: T cells isolated from PBMCs. These receptors were collected from a human donor in good health.

The CDR3 here is CASSRYMNTEAFF. Here the CDR3 DNA reads TGTGCCAGCAGCCGATACATGAACACTGAAGCTTTCTTT. This rearrangement joins TRBV11-1 to TRBJ1-1, with D unclear. CDR1 and CDR2 (germline): SGHAT, FQDESV (reference sequence). The CDR3 runs 13 residues. Trimming shortened V by 5 bases and J by 0 bases, and 7 bases separated the two germline ends.

The V gene is TRBV15, the J gene TRBJ1-2; 7 bases fit TRBD1. Germline V gives CDR1 LNHNV, CDR2 YYDKDF (reference sequence). CDR3 length equals 15 residues. Trimming took 0 bases from V and 3 from J; bases not matched to a gene: 4. The CDR3, as DNA: TGTGCCACCAGCAGAGATTTAACAGGGGACTATGGCTACACCTTC. This encodes CATSRDLTGDYGYTF.

Here the CDR3 DNA reads TGTGCCAGCAGCGTAGCCAGCGGGACCCCCTACAATGAGCAGTTCTTC. This codes for CASSVASGTPYNEQFF. V and J are TRBV9 and TRBJ2-1; 7 bases line up with TRBD2. Looked up from germline, CDR1 is SGDLS and CDR2 is YYNGEE. Unmatched junction bases numbered 5, after V lost 0 bases and J lost 2 bases. The CDR3 length is 16 residues.

V gene TRBV9 combines with J gene TRBJ2-7; a possible D gene is TRBD1 (6 bases). V gave up 3 bases and J gave up 4 bases, with 14 bases separating them. The CDR3 length is 14 residues. Germline V CDR1 and CDR2: SGDLS, YYNGEE. CDR3 sequence reads: CASSAGQVPYEQYF. The CDR3 DNA follows: TGTGCCAGCAGCGCGGGACAAGTCCCTTACGAGCAGTACTTC.

This sequence joins TRBV5-1 and TRBJ2-7, with 11 bases lining up with TRBD2. CDR1 SGHRS and CDR2 YFSETQ come from the germline V gene. V gave up 3 bases and J gave up 5 bases; unmatched junction bases: 7. The CDR3 has 15 residues. Written as DNA, the CDR3 is TGCGCCAGCAGCTCCCTAGCGGGAGGAGACCACGAGCAGTACTTC. Its translation is CASSSLAGGDHEQYF.

The J gene is TRBJ2-7, the V gene TRBV10-1; 9 bases agree with TRBD1. CDR1 and CDR2 (germline): WNHNN, SYGVQD (reference sequence). The CDR3 totals 19 residues. The trim removed 5 bases at V and 5 bases at J, leaving 22 bases unmatched. The CDR3 region is CASSPLLARDREMCDEQYF. The DNA for the CDR3 is TGCGCCAGCAGTCCCCTCTTAGCACGGGACAGGGAAATGTGTGACGAGCAGTACTTC.

The chain has TRBV28 and TRBJ2-5; 7 bases are shared with TRBD1. V lost 1 base and J lost 2; bases outside the gene matches: 7. Germline V lookup: CDR1 MDHEN, CDR2 SYDVKM. The CDR3 contains 16 residues. CDR3 region: CASSLSGGRYQETQYF. DNA of the CDR3: TGTGCCAGCAGTTTATCAGGGGGACGGTATCAAGAGACCCAGTACTTC.

The chain is built from TRBV2 and TRBJ2-2; 7 nucleotides match TRBD2. The CDR3 is 16 amino acids. Germline values: CDR1 SNHLY, CDR2 FYNNEI. V lost 5 bases and J lost 4; bases outside the gene matches: 10. CDR3 nucleotides: TGTGCCAGCAGTCATCTAGCGGAGCAATTCACCGGGGAGCTGTTTTTT. This gives the protein CASSHLAEQFTGELFF.

This clone showed up just a few times. The rearrangement uses TRBV19 and TRBJ1-1, with D unresolved. V was shortened by 1 base and J by 4 bases, with 13 bases between the two germline ends. This CDR3 is built from 15 residues. The germline CDR1 and CDR2 sequences are LNHDA and SQIVND (reference sequence). DNA for the CDR3: TGTGCCAGTAGTATAGCTGCAGTGGAGGGCACTGAAGCTTTCTTT. As protein: CASSIAAVEGTEAFF.

The V and J genes are TRBV10-1 and TRBJ1-2; TRBD1 is a possible D gene (5 bases). CDR1 is WNHNN and CDR2 is SYGVQD in the germline V gene (reference sequence). The CDR3 covers 13 residues. V lost 6 bases to trimming and J lost 5 bases, with 13 bases between them. The CDR3 sequence is CASSEGLKYGYTF. The CDR3 nucleotides read TGCGCCAGCAGCGAGGGACTGAAGTATGGCTACACCTTC.

The chain couples TRBV7-3 to TRBJ2-1, with TRBD2 as a possible D gene (5 bases). The CDR3 consists of 16 residues. Trimming removed 5 bases from V and 2 bases from J, with 16 bases in between. CDR1 and CDR2 from the germline V gene are SGHTA and FQGTGA. CDR3 loop: CASSPYVAFPYNEQFF. The CDR3 nucleotides read TGTGCCAGCAGCCCATACGTAGCGTTCCCCTACAATGAGCAGTTCTTC.

The rearrangement links TRBV9 to TRBJ2-1, with 8 bases fitting TRBD2. In germline, CDR1 is SGDLS, CDR2 YYNGEE. The ends lost 4 bases at V and 6 bases at J; junction bases unmatched: 6. The CDR3 extends over 14 amino acids. The CDR3: CASSRPSGLNEQFF. In DNA, the CDR3 is TGTGCCAGCAGCCGACCTAGCGGGCTCAATGAGCAGTTCTTC.

The chain uses TRBV7-9 and TRBJ1-1; no clear D gene. The V end was cut by 5 bases, the J end by 1 base, with 14 bases between. Looked up from germline, CDR1 is SEHNR and CDR2 is FQNEAQ (reference sequence). The CDR3 consists of 15 residues. The CDR3 DNA reads TGTGCCAGCAGCCGAGGAGGGTCGGGGAACACTGAAGCTTTCTTT. As protein: CASSRGGSGNTEAFF.

The chain couples TRBV9 to TRBJ2-1; 7 bases are shared with TRBD2. V was pared by 3 bases and J by 7 bases, with 7 bases of the junction left unmatched. Germline V gives CDR1 SGDLS, CDR2 YYNGEE. The CDR3 extends over 14 amino acids. The CDR3 here is CASSAPLGGNEQFF. The CDR3 DNA reads TGTGCCAGCAGCGCCCCACTGGGGGGGAATGAGCAGTTCTTC.

V usage is TRBV27 and J usage is TRBJ1-1; no definite D call. CDR1 and CDR2 (germline): MNHEY, SMNVEV (reference sequence). The V end lost 5 bases, the J end lost 0 bases, and 10 bases lay between the germline ends. The CDR3 contains 14 residues. Here the CDR3 DNA reads TGTGCCAGCAGTGTATATTATTTGAACACTGAAGCTTTCTTT. This codes for CASSVYYLNTEAFF.

This clone was detected only once. The chain employs TRBV20-1 and TRBJ2-7; TRBD2 might be the D (6 bases). Germline CDR1 reads DFQATT; CDR2 reads SNEGSKA (reference sequence). V lost 6 bases, J lost 11 bases, and 8 bases lay in between. There are 8 residues in the CDR3. CDR3 residues: CSAPGEYF. Written as DNA, the CDR3 is TGCAGTGCACCGGGGGAGTACTTC.

In this sample, this clone turned up once. The chain couples TRBV6-5 to TRBJ2-2, with TRBD2 identical over 11 bases. Germline lookup yields CDR1 MNHEY and CDR2 SVGAGI. V dropped 3 bases and J dropped 6; count of bases not matched to a gene: 3. The CDR3 sequence is 15 residues long. The CDR3 DNA reads TGTGCCAGCAGTTATCTAGCGGGAGGACCCGGGGAGCTGTTTTTT. Encoded protein: CASSYLAGGPGELFF.

The chain is built from TRBV19 and TRBJ1-5; D not resolved. There are 16 residues in the CDR3. Germline V CDR1 and CDR2: LNHDA, SQIVND (reference sequence). The V end lost 5 bases, the J end lost 7 bases, and 21 bases lay between the germline ends. This CDR3 is CASSAPAWAVKQPQHF. The CDR3 DNA follows: TGTGCCAGTAGTGCTCCGGCCTGGGCCGTAAAACAGCCCCAGCATTTT.

V and J are TRBV14 and TRBJ2-3; 7 positions agree with TRBD2. Germline trimming cut 4 bases from V and 2 bases from J; bases unmatched to any gene: 6. Germline lookup yields CDR1 SGHDN and CDR2 FVKESK. CDR3 length: 15 amino acids. CDR3 in DNA: TGTGCCAGCAGCCTCGTAGCGGGTTTCACAGATACGCAGTATTTT. Its protein product is CASSLVAGFTDTQYF.

The rearrangement links TRBV30 to TRBJ2-3; D unresolved. V lost 3 bases and J lost 3, with 7 bases in between. Germline CDR1 reads GTSNPN; CDR2 reads SVGIG (reference sequence). CDR3 size: 12 residues. The CDR3 DNA reads as TGTGCCTGGAGGATACAGACAGATACGCAGTATTTT. Residues: CAWRIQTDTQYF.

This chain links TRBV2 with TRBJ1-4; TRBD1 agrees at 8 bases. Trimming cost V 3 bases and J 8 bases; bases outside gene matches: 5. This CDR3 has 14 residues. The germline CDR1 and CDR2 sequences are SNHLY and FYNNEI. The CDR3 DNA reads as TGTGCCAGCAGTGACAGGGGGCTAAGGGAAAAACTGTTTTTT. Amino acid sequence: CASSDRGLREKLFF. Full variable domain (rest looked up from reference TRBV2 and TRBJ1-4): EPEVTQTPSHQVTQMGQEVILRCVPISNHLYFYWYRQILGQKVEFLVSFYNNEISEKSEIFDDQFSVERPDGSNFTLKIRSTKLEDSAMYFCASSDRGLREKLFFGSGTQLSVL.

The chain uses TRBV2 and TRBJ2-7; TRBD2 agrees at 7 bases. Germline values: CDR1 SNHLY, CDR2 FYNNEI. J lost 4 bases, V lost 9 bases, and 12 bases had no gene match. The CDR3 has 14 residues. The CDR3 loop is CARGAGRNPYEQYF. The DNA of the CDR3 is TGTGCCAGGGGAGCGGGAAGGAACCCGTACGAGCAGTACTTC.

The chain uses TRBV30 and TRBJ1-1; TRBD1 might be the D (5 bases). This CDR3 spans 12 amino acids. Trimming cost V 4 bases and J 11 bases, with 17 bases left between them. Germline lookup yields CDR1 GTSNPN and CDR2 SVGIG (reference sequence). CDR3 nucleotide sequence: TGTGCCTGGACCCTGGGACTCAACGGGGCTTTCTTT. This gives the protein CAWTLGLNGAFF.

The chain links TRBV27 to TRBJ2-7, with a tentative D call TRBD2 (6 bases). V was clipped by 10 bases and J by 4 bases, with 11 bases between them. The CDR3 runs 11 residues. CDR1 and CDR2 (germline): MNHEY, SMNVEV (reference sequence). The CDR3 region has the DNA TGTGCCACCACTGGGGGGTACGAGCAGTACTTC. Protein: CATTGGYEQYF.

The rearrangement uses TRBV2 and TRBJ2-7, with D tentatively TRBD2 (6 bases). The CDR3 has 14 amino acids. Trimming removed 6 bases at V and 6 bases at J, with 18 bases between. Looked up from germline, CDR1 is SNHLY and CDR2 is FYNNEI. In DNA form, the CDR3 reads TGTGCCAGCAGGACTAGTTTCGGGTCTACCGAGCAGTACTTC. Translated, it gives CASRTSFGSTEQYF.

The CDR3 here is CASLPAAGGAGEQYF. CDR3 coding DNA: TGTGCCAGTCTACCGGCGGCGGGGGGCGCTGGGGAGCAGTACTTC. The chain couples TRBV27 to TRBJ2-7; TRBD2 matches at 8 bases. The germline V gene has CDR1 MNHEY and CDR2 SMNVEV (reference sequence). There are 15 residues in the CDR3. The J segment lost 7 bases and the V segment lost 9 bases, leaving 17 bases of the junction unmatched.